One and the same sample provided the 25 T cell receptor beta chains below, sequenced in a study of graft-versus-host responses after intestinal transplantation. Profiling relied on immunoSEQ multiplex PCR, and the TCRdb table lists in-frame clones only, not all of them. The sample contains about 25,000 clones, over 85% of which appear only once. The sequenced sample was PBMCs, obtained approximately 32 days after intestinal transplant. The receptors here all came from a human patient who received an intestinal transplant, so some T cells may come from the graft donor.

This rearrangement joins TRBV30 to TRBJ1-1; unclear D gene. The CDR3 contains 11 residues. Germline CDR1 GTSNPN, CDR2 SVGIG (reference sequence). V lost 0 bases, J lost 5 bases, and 4 bases lay in between. The CDR3 sequence: CAWSVWTEAFF. The CDR3, as DNA: TGTGCCTGGAGTGTATGGACTGAAGCTTTCTTT.

This chain connects TRBV28 to TRBJ2-5, with a tentative D call TRBD2 (6 bases). The CDR3 spans 11 residues. The V gene's germline CDR1 is MDHEN and CDR2 SYDVKM. V was trimmed by 6 bases and J by 4 bases, leaving 6 bases between them. CDR3 DNA: TGTGCCAGCAGGCGGGGAGAGACCCAGTACTTC. It specifies CASRRGETQYF. Drawing the rest from reference TRBV28 and TRBJ2-5, the complete variable domain is DVKVTQSSRYLVKRTGEKVFLECVQDMDHENMFWYRQDPGLGLRLIYFSYDVKMKEKGDIPEGYSVSREKKERFSLILESASTNQTSMYLCASRRGETQYFGPGTRLLVL.

The chain joins TRBV7-9 to TRBJ1-2; the D is unclear. Trimming removed 1 base at V and 7 bases at J, with 22 bases between. The CDR3 totals 17 residues. Germline-derived CDR1 and CDR2 are SEHNR and FQNEAQ (reference sequence). The CDR3 bases are TGTGCCAGCAGCTTAGTCGGTACCAGCCCGGTCTCATCTGGCTACACCTTC. This encodes CASSLVGTSPVSSGYTF.

This clone occurred once. The chain has TRBV5-1 and TRBJ1-1; TRBD1 matches at 8 bases. Germline V gene lookup returns CDR1 SGHRS and CDR2 YFSETQ. The CDR3 spans 15 residues. V lost 5 bases and J lost 7; bases outside the gene matches: 13. This CDR3 is CASRLSSGGRYEAFF. The CDR3 bases are TGCGCCAGCAGACTATCTTCAGGGGGCAGGTATGAAGCTTTCTTT. The full variable domain, in which reference TRBV5-1 and TRBJ1-1 provide the parts outside the CDR3, is KAGVTQTPRYLIKTRGQQVTLSCSPISGHRSVSWYQQTPGQGLQFLFEYFSETQRNKGNFPGRFSGRQFSNSRSEMNVSTLELGDSALYLCASRLSSGGRYEAFFGQGTRLTVV.

The V and J genes are TRBV4-1 and TRBJ2-7; 9 nucleotides match TRBD2. The J segment lost 1 base and the V segment lost 0 bases, leaving 4 bases of the junction unmatched. Germline V gene data show CDR1 as MGHRA and CDR2 as YSYEKL. The CDR3 totals 16 residues. This CDR3 is CASSQDRREGSYEQYF. The CDR3 DNA is TGCGCCAGCAGCCAAGATCGGCGGGAGGGATCCTACGAGCAGTACTTC.

The chain employs TRBV19 and TRBJ2-5, with D maybe TRBD2 (7 bases). The CDR3 is 17 amino acids. V gave up 5 bases and J gave up 4 bases, with 23 bases separating them. CDR1 and CDR2 (germline): LNHDA, SQIVND (reference sequence). The chain's CDR3 is CASSSTAAGARGETQYF. The CDR3 region has the DNA TGTGCCAGTAGTTCGACCGCCGCGGGGGCCCGAGGAGAGACCCAGTACTTC.

V and J are TRBV5-8 and TRBJ2-2; perhaps D is TRBD1 or TRBD2 (5 bases each). The CDR3 covers 16 residues. Trimming pared 5 bases from V and 7 bases from J, leaving 21 bases between. Germline V gene lookup returns CDR1 SGHTS and CDR2 YDEGEE. This CDR3 reads CASRAPGPTISGELFF. DNA for the CDR3: TGTGCCAGCAGGGCGCCGGGACCCACAATCAGCGGGGAGCTGTTTTTT.

This chain's CDR3 is CASSPVGRRGNQPQHF. The CDR3 DNA sequence: TGCGCCAGCAGTCCAGTGGGACGGAGAGGCAATCAGCCCCAGCATTTT. The chain couples TRBV10-1 to TRBJ1-5; TRBD1 might be the D (5 bases). The CDR3 extends over 16 amino acids. Germline assignment: CDR1 WNHNN and CDR2 SYGVQD (reference sequence). Trimming shortened V by 5 bases and J by 2 bases, and 16 bases separated the two germline ends.

The gene calls are TRBV25-1 and TRBJ2-4, with D maybe TRBD2 (6 bases). CDR1 and CDR2 (germline): MGHDK, SYGVNS. V was clipped by 1 base and J by 1 base, with 8 bases between them. This CDR3 is 15 amino acids long. The CDR3 DNA follows: TGTGCCAGCAGTGAATCTGGGAGGGCCAAAAACATTCAGTACTTC. Residues: CASSESGRAKNIQYF.

The chain links TRBV27 to TRBJ1-6; D is perhaps TRBD1 (6 bases). The CDR3 loop spans 16 amino acids. From germline, CDR1 is MNHEY and CDR2 SMNVEV (reference sequence). V lost 3 bases and J lost 1, with 10 bases in between. CDR3 in DNA: TGTGCCAGCAGTTTGACAGGAGCATCCTATAATTCACCCCTCCACTTT. The encoded protein is CASSLTGASYNSPLHF.

This CDR3 is CASSIQENTEAFF. In nucleotides, the CDR3 is TGTGCCAGTAGTATACAAGAGAACACTGAAGCTTTCTTT. The chain employs TRBV19 and TRBJ1-1, with D unclear. Trimming cost V 2 bases and J 1 base, with 5 bases left between them. This CDR3 is 13 amino acids long. Germline V gene data show CDR1 as LNHDA and CDR2 as SQIVND (reference sequence). The complete variable domain, with remaining parts taken from reference TRBV19 and TRBJ1-1, reads DGGITQSPKYLFRKEGQNVTLSCEQNLNHDAMYWYRQDPGQGLRLIYYSQIVNDFQKGDIAEGYSVSREKKESFPLTVTSAQKNPTAFYLCASSIQENTEAFFGQGTRLTVV.

The genes are TRBV5-1 and TRBJ1-1; 11 bases are a match to TRBD1. J lost 5 bases, V lost 4 bases, and 4 bases had no gene match. There are 14 residues in the CDR3. Germline-derived CDR1 and CDR2 are SGHRS and YFSETQ. DNA for the CDR3: TGCGCCAGCAGCGTCCGGGACAGGGGGACTGAAGCTTTCTTT. This encodes CASSVRDRGTEAFF.

This chain joins TRBV7-9 and TRBJ2-3; D not resolved. Trimming stripped 6 bases from V and 3 bases from J, with 7 bases between. The CDR3 is 12 amino acids. Germline CDR1 is SEHNR and CDR2 is FQNEAQ (reference sequence). The CDR3 loop reads CASRPGTDTQYF. In DNA form, the CDR3 reads TGTGCCAGCAGACCCGGGACAGATACGCAGTATTTT.

Worth noting for this clone: The missing conserved phenylalanine or tryptophan at the end of this CDR3 makes a read error likely. The chain combines TRBV14 with TRBJ1-1; unclear D gene. The germline V gene encodes CDR1 SGHDN and CDR2 FVKESK. This CDR3 comprises 13 residues. The V gene lost 4 bases and the J gene lost 5 bases, with 11 bases spanning the gap. As DNA, the CDR3 is TGTGCCAGCAGCCTCGCCTCGACAACTGAAGCTTTCCTT. Translating it yields CASSLASTTEAFL.

A word on this clone: Other nucleotide sequences from this sample produce the same CDR3. CDR3 DNA: TGTGCCAGCAGCCTATATAGCGGTGAGGCCTACGAGCAGTACTTC. Translating it yields CASSLYSGEAYEQYF. This chain joins TRBV9 and TRBJ2-7; TRBD2 might be the D (6 bases). Germline CDR1 SGDLS, CDR2 YYNGEE. The germline V and J ends were trimmed by 4 bases and 2 bases, with 16 bases remaining between them. This CDR3 is built from 15 residues.

The chain employs TRBV5-4 and TRBJ1-2; D possibly corresponds to TRBD1 (6 bases). CDR3 size: 16 residues. Trimming removed 4 bases at V and 4 bases at J, with 20 bases between. Germline CDR1 reads SGHNT; CDR2 reads YYREEE (reference sequence). CDR3 residues: CASSKIRDTGSYGYTF. The CDR3 DNA reads as TGTGCCAGCAGCAAAATACGGGACACAGGTAGCTATGGCTACACCTTC. Full variable domain (rest looked up from reference TRBV5-4 and TRBJ1-2): ETGVTQSPTHLIKTRGQQVTLRCSSQSGHNTVSWYQQALGQGPQFIFQYYREEENGRGNFPPRFSGLQFPNYSSELNVNALELDDSALYLCASSKIRDTGSYGYTFGSGTRLTVV.

V gene TRBV7-6 combines with J gene TRBJ1-1; TRBD1 might be the D (5 bases). Trimming pared 4 bases from V and 2 bases from J, leaving 20 bases between. CDR3 length: 17 residues. Germline assignment: CDR1 SGHVS and CDR2 FNYEAQ. CDR3 nucleotide sequence: TGTGCCAGCAGCTCGAGGAGGGGCAGGGTAATAAACACTGAAGCTTTCTTT. It translates to CASSSRRGRVINTEAFF.

The chain couples TRBV9 to TRBJ1-1; D possibly corresponds to TRBD1 (5 bases). Trimming cost V 4 bases and J 1 base, with 11 bases left between them. The CDR3 covers 14 residues. CDR1 and CDR2 from the germline V gene are SGDLS and YYNGEE. CDR3 protein: CASSSPGPNTEAFF. The CDR3 bases are TGTGCCAGCAGCTCCCCGGGGCCGAACACTGAAGCTTTCTTT.

The V gene is TRBV6-5, the J gene TRBJ1-6; D is ambiguous. The CDR3 consists of 16 residues. Germline lookup yields CDR1 MNHEY and CDR2 SVGAGI. Trimming cost V 2 bases and J 7 bases, with 15 bases left between them. In DNA form, the CDR3 reads TGTGCCAGCAGTTACGTGCCGGTATATGGAAATTCACCCCTCCACTTT. Amino acids: CASSYVPVYGNSPLHF.

A word on this clone: Sequence at one end of the junction differs from germline and may be a read error. At the DNA level, this CDR3 is encoded by other sequences in the same sample as well. The V and J genes are TRBV19 and TRBJ2-7; D not resolved. From germline, CDR1 is LNHDA and CDR2 SQIVND (reference sequence). CDR3 length equals 14 residues. The DNA for the CDR3 is TGTGCCAGTAGACCCCTCAGTGGATCCTACGAACAGTACTTC. It encodes CASRPLSGSYEQYF.

The chain joins TRBV5-6 to TRBJ1-5; tentatively, D is TRBD1 (5 bases). Germline values: CDR1 SGHDT, CDR2 YYEEEE. Trimming shortened V by 2 bases and J by 3 bases, and 12 bases separated the two germline ends. The CDR3 runs 15 residues. The CDR3 nucleotides read TGTGCCAGCAGCTTCTTTAGACAGTTCAATCAGCCCCAGCATTTT. It specifies CASSFFRQFNQPQHF. Complete variable domain (other parts from reference TRBV5-6 and TRBJ1-5): DAGVTQSPTHLIKTRGQQVTLRCSPKSGHDTVSWYQQALGQGPQFIFQYYEEEERQRGNFPDRFSGHQFPNYSSELNVNALLLGDSALYLCASSFFRQFNQPQHFGDGTRLSIL.

V gene TRBV7-9 combines with J gene TRBJ2-7; D ambiguous. V was pared by 1 base and J by 1 base, with 2 bases between. The CDR3 is made up of 12 amino acids. Germline loops: CDR1 SEHNR, CDR2 FQNEAQ (reference sequence). DNA for the CDR3: TGTGCCAGCAGCTTAGGGTCCTACGAGCAGTACTTC. Its protein is CASSLGSYEQYF.

This clone was seen a handful of times. The chain couples TRBV5-8 to TRBJ1-3, with D unclear. Germline lookup yields CDR1 SGHTS and CDR2 YDEGEE. Deletions cut 0 bases from V and 0 bases from J, with 10 bases between. The CDR3 spans 16 residues. Here the CDR3 reads CASSLARLSSGNTIYF. Written as DNA, the CDR3 is TGTGCCAGCAGCTTGGCACGGTTGAGCTCTGGAAACACCATATATTTT.

The chain joins TRBV7-9 to TRBJ1-5; TRBD1 might be the D (5 bases). The germline CDR1 and CDR2 sequences are SEHNR and FQNEAQ (reference sequence). This CDR3 contains 13 residues. V was shortened by 0 bases and J by 6 bases, with 6 bases between the two germline ends. CDR3 sequence: CASSLAGTQPQHF. CDR3 DNA: TGTGCCAGCAGCTTAGCAGGGACTCAGCCCCAGCATTTT.

The J gene is TRBJ1-2, the V gene TRBV4-3; D is unresolved. The CDR3 is 16 amino acids. The germline CDR1 and CDR2 sequences are LGHNA and YSLEER. Trimming shortened V by 0 bases and J by 0 bases, and 11 bases separated the two germline ends. CDR3 loop: CASSQESGRANYGYTF. The CDR3 DNA sequence: TGCGCCAGCAGCCAAGAGTCAGGCAGAGCTAACTATGGCTACACCTTC.